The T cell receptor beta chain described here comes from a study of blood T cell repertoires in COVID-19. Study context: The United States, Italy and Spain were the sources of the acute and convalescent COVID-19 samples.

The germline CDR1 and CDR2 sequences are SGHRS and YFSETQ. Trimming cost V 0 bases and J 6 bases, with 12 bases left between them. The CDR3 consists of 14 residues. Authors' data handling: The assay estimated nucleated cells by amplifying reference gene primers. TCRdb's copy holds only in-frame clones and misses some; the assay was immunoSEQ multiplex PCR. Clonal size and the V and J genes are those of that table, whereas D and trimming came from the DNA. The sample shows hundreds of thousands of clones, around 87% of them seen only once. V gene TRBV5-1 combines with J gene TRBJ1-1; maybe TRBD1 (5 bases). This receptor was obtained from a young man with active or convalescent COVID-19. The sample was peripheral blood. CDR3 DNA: TGCGCCAGCAGCTTGGGGATCCCCAGGGCTGAAGCTTTCTTT. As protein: CASSLGIPRAEAFF.